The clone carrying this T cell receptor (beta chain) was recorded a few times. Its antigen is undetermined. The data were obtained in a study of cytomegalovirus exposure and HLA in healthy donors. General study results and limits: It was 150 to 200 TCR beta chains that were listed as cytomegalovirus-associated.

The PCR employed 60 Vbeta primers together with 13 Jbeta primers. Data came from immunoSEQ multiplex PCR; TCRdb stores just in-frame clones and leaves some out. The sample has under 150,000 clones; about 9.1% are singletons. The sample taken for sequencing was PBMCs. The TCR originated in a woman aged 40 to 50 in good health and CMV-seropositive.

CDR3 in amino acids: CAISATGGSETQYF. CDR3 sequence (DNA): TGTGCCATCAGTGCAACGGGGGGATCTGAGACCCAGTACTTC. The rearrangement uses TRBV10-3 and TRBJ2-5, with 7 positions matching TRBD2. There are 14 residues in the CDR3. J was trimmed by 5 bases and V by 4 bases; bases with no gene match: 7. Germline CDR1 ENHRY, CDR2 SYGVKD.